This T cell receptor beta chain derives from a study of regulatory T cells in long-lasting Graves disease. Study-wide results and caveats: Results may be inaccurate due to the small sample size. TRBV28, TRBJ1-2 and TRBJ2-5 emerged as the favored segments in persistent disease.

Time point of the sample: persistent/refractory GD, antithyroid drugs over 5 years with positive TRAb. The TCR library was made from RNA that had been extracted from PBMCs in TRIzol. In this cohort, patients came from an endocrinology department located in Xi'an, China. This clonotype was detected ten times or more. Its specificity is unknown. The CDR3 is 13 residues long. Germline CDR1 is SGHAT and CDR2 is FQNNGV. Trimming took 3 bases from V and 8 from J, leaving 14 bases between them. Arm-PCR of CDR3 regions and iRepertoire HTBI primers were the basis on which TCR beta libraries were built. MiXCR, applied by TCRdb to the multiplex PCR reads, yields one record per CDR3 protein. The sample has roughly 500,000 distinct CDR3 sequences, roughly 22% seen once.

The receptor's source is a female donor with Graves disease. The sequenced sample was peripheral blood mononuclear cells (PBMCs), obtained when the disease was refractory, from a patient treated with antithyroid drugs. The rearrangement joins TRBV11-2 to TRBJ2-7; unclear D gene. In DNA form, the CDR3 reads TGTGCCAGCAGCTTGGGAATTGCAGGAAAGCAGTACTTC. Protein: CASSLGIAGKQYF.